Ten or more counts support the clone carrying this TCR beta chain. V gave up 3 bases and J gave up 3 bases, with 6 bases separating them. Germline assignment: CDR1 WSHSY and CDR2 SAAADI. The CDR3 consists of 13 residues. The sample is drawn from a study of CD8 T cells in ankylosing spondylitis. TCRdb reanalysed the 5' RACE reads using MiXCR and keeps one entry per CDR3 protein. The repertoire holds around 330,000 distinct CDR3 sequences, with around a tenth as singletons. This receptor was identified in a female donor with ankylosing spondylitis or in good health (not recorded which). Sequenced input: blood, either unsorted or a sorted T cell fraction (not recorded which). The chain employs TRBV10-2 and TRBJ1-5; D gene uncertain. CDR3 sequence (DNA): TGCGCCAGCAGTGAACTTGACAATCAGCCCCAGCATTTT. Its protein product is CASSELDNQPQHF.